These 25 T cell receptor beta chains were sequenced from one sample in a study of T-cell reconstitution after alpha-beta-depleted transplantation in children (dated by TCRdb to 2016 to 2017). What the treatment or condition label conveys for this sample: allogeneic hematopoietic cell transplantation with graft depleted of TCRalphabeta T cells and CD19 B cells. Libraries came from PCR. TCRdb names Illumina HiSeq 2500 as the instrument used. To normalize quantification of the TCRbeta repertoire, the TCR libraries were built with molecular barcoding that relied on unique molecular identifiers. TCRdb reanalyzed the raw reads on its own, using fastp at Q25 for trimming and MiXCR for clone calling, and kept in-frame beta chains. A single entry per CDR3 protein holds the most common genes and DNA from its merged rows. This sample has 130,000 or so distinct CDR3 sequences in its table, and 9.5% to 10% of those were observed once. The ten biggest clones cover less than 25% of the sample.

The source was PBMCs, mostly from graft donor cells, collected 180 days after TCRalphabeta/CD19-depleted stem cell transplant. Every receptor here comes from a girl in the first two years of life who had a stem cell transplant for combined immunodeficiency, so the T cells may come from the graft donor.

This clonotype was seen only a few times. The J gene is TRBJ2-1, the V gene TRBV20-1; D is undetermined. Germline V gene data show CDR1 as DFQATT and CDR2 as SNEGSKA (reference sequence). V gave up 3 bases and J gave up 8 bases, with 14 bases separating them. The length of the CDR3 is 13 residues. The CDR3 loop reads CSARPLDFDEQFF. The CDR3, as DNA: TGCAGTGCTAGGCCGCTAGATTTTGATGAGCAGTTCTTC.

This clonotype occurred a few times. The rearrangement joins TRBV12-3 or TRBV12-4 to TRBJ2-1; 11 bases line up with TRBD2. The J segment lost 1 base and the V segment lost 5 bases, leaving 4 bases of the junction unmatched. The CDR3 extends over 16 amino acids. The CDR3 is CASSRRTSGSYNEQFF. CDR3 sequence (DNA): TGTGCCAGCAGTAGGAGGACTAGCGGGTCCTACAATGAGCAGTTCTTC.

This clonotype has only a few counts. This rearrangement joins TRBV20-1 to TRBJ2-2; D unclear. This CDR3 has 15 amino acids. Deletions cut 0 bases from V and 2 bases from J, with 10 bases between. Germline values: CDR1 DFQATT, CDR2 SNEGSKA (reference sequence). CDR3 residues: CSAREGIANTGELFF. The CDR3 DNA follows: TGCAGTGCTAGAGAAGGAATAGCCAACACCGGGGAGCTGTTTTTT.

This chain joins TRBV29-1 and TRBJ1-1, with D uncertain. Germline values: CDR1 SQVTM, CDR2 ANQGSEA. The CDR3 consists of 13 residues. Trimming cost V 2 bases and J 1 base, with 8 bases left between them. This chain's CDR3 is CSVESTANTEAFF. In DNA, the CDR3 is TGCAGCGTTGAATCCACGGCGAACACTGAAGCTTTCTTT. Based on the CDR3 plus reference TRBV29-1 and TRBJ1-1, the full variable domain is SAVISQKPSRDICQRGTSLTIQCQVDSQVTMMFWYRQQPGQSLTLIATANQGSEATYESGFVIDKFPISRPNLTFSTLTVSNMSPEDSSIYLCSVESTANTEAFFGQGTRLTVV.

The V gene is TRBV3-1, the J gene TRBJ2-5; D uncertain. Trimming stripped 5 bases from V and 9 bases from J, with 10 bases between. CDR1 and CDR2 (germline): LGHDT, YNNKEL (reference sequence). CDR3 length: 11 amino acids. The CDR3 DNA sequence: TGTGCCAGCAGCTCAACGGCGGCCCAGTACTTC. Protein product: CASSSTAAQYF.

V gene TRBV20-1 combines with J gene TRBJ2-3, with D maybe TRBD2 (6 bases). This CDR3 contains 12 residues. CDR1 is DFQATT, CDR2 SNEGSKA, per germline (reference sequence). The CDR3 DNA follows: TGCAGAGCTGCCGGGGGTACGGATACGCAGTATTTT. It is translated as CRAAGGTDTQYF.

This clonotype was picked up many times. The chain carries TRBV19 and TRBJ2-3; perhaps TRBD1 as D (6 bases). This CDR3 spans 13 amino acids. V lost 5 bases and J lost 0, with 6 bases in between. Germline V gene lookup returns CDR1 LNHDA and CDR2 SQIVND (reference sequence). The CDR3: CASSQGSTDTQYF. The CDR3 nucleotides are TGTGCCAGTAGTCAGGGGAGCACAGATACGCAGTATTTT.

V gene TRBV7-2 combines with J gene TRBJ2-7, with D tentatively TRBD1 (5 bases). This CDR3 has 13 residues. Trimming shortened V by 5 bases and J by 3 bases, and 11 bases separated the two germline ends. The germline CDR1 and CDR2 sequences are SGHTA and FQGNSA. For the CDR3, the DNA is TGTGCCAGCAGCCCCGACAGCATCTACGAGCAGTACTTC. This codes for CASSPDSIYEQYF.

This sequence joins TRBV20-1 and TRBJ2-5; 7 bases are a match to TRBD2. Trimming took 1 base from V and 2 from J; bases not matched to a gene: 10. The CDR3 length is 16 residues. CDR1 is DFQATT, CDR2 SNEGSKA, per germline (reference sequence). The CDR3 DNA is TGCAGTGCTAGAGGGGTATCCGGGGGGTCTCAAGAGACCCAGTACTTC. It translates to CSARGVSGGSQETQYF.

This chain connects TRBV11-2 to TRBJ2-1; no clear D. This CDR3 spans 17 amino acids. Trimming shortened V by 0 bases and J by 0 bases, and 12 bases separated the two germline ends. The germline gives CDR1 SGHAT, CDR2 FQNNGV. In DNA, the CDR3 is TGTGCCAGCAGCTTAGACTTGGCACAGAGCTCCTACAATGAGCAGTTCTTC. It is translated as CASSLDLAQSSYNEQFF.

This clonotype occurred many times. The chain links TRBV3-1 to TRBJ2-1, with D perhaps being TRBD1 or TRBD2 (7 bases each). The CDR3 has 15 amino acids. Trimming took 4 bases from V and 9 from J, leaving 19 bases between them. Germline assignment: CDR1 LGHDT and CDR2 YNNKEL (reference sequence). The CDR3 protein is CASSLRGGGGSEQFF. The CDR3 region has the DNA TGTGCCAGCAGCCTACGAGGAGGGGGCGGGAGTGAGCAGTTCTTC.

Many counts were recorded for this clonotype. The V and J genes are TRBV20-1 and TRBJ2-3; a weak D match, TRBD2 (5 bases). The CDR3 loop spans 15 amino acids. Trimming shortened V by 4 bases and J by 0 bases, and 14 bases separated the two germline ends. From germline, CDR1 is DFQATT and CDR2 SNEGSKA (reference sequence). The CDR3 protein is CSATSRRRSTDTQYF. The CDR3 region has the DNA TGCAGTGCTACATCTAGGAGGAGGAGCACAGATACGCAGTATTTT.

This clonotype occurred many times. The chain combines TRBV5-1 with TRBJ1-1; 7 positions agree with TRBD1. Germline V gene lookup returns CDR1 SGHRS and CDR2 YFSETQ. The CDR3 contains 14 residues. V dropped 4 bases and J dropped 4; count of bases not matched to a gene: 7. The CDR3 here is CASSATGFGTEAFF. CDR3 DNA sequence: TGCGCCAGCAGCGCGACAGGGTTCGGCACTGAAGCTTTCTTT.

This chain uses TRBV20-1 with TRBJ2-7; 10 bases line up with TRBD1. The CDR3 totals 15 residues. Germline assignment: CDR1 DFQATT and CDR2 SNEGSKA (reference sequence). V lost 3 bases to trimming and J lost 3 bases; unmatched junction nucleotides: 8. CDR3 in amino acids: CSASPQGQGLYEQYF. The CDR3 DNA follows: TGCAGTGCTAGCCCCCAGGGACAGGGGCTCTACGAGCAGTACTTC.

The genes are TRBV15 and TRBJ2-5; D may be TRBD1 (6 bases). Trimming cost V 0 bases and J 5 bases, with 13 bases left between them. Germline V gene data show CDR1 as LNHNV and CDR2 as YYDKDF (reference sequence). This CDR3 contains 15 residues. The CDR3 bases are TGTGCCACCAGCAGAGATTACACTAGGGGGGAGACCCAGTACTTC. Translation: CATSRDYTRGETQYF.

The chain employs TRBV7-2 and TRBJ2-4; 10 bases line up with TRBD1. The CDR3 extends over 17 amino acids. Germline V gene lookup returns CDR1 SGHTA and CDR2 FQGNSA. Losses at the gene ends were 3 bases for V and 1 base for J; bases not matched to a gene: 6. The CDR3 DNA sequence: TGTGCCAGCAGCTTTTTTGGGACAGGGGTGGCCAAAAACATTCAGTACTTC. It encodes CASSFFGTGVAKNIQYF.

The chain links TRBV20-1 to TRBJ2-3; D not resolved. The CDR3 consists of 10 residues. V was cut by 5 bases and J by 4 bases, with 4 bases left in between. Germline assignment: CDR1 DFQATT and CDR2 SNEGSKA (reference sequence). Here the CDR3 DNA reads TGCAGTGCTCGCGCAGATACGCAGTATTTT. Translated, it gives CSARADTQYF.

This chain uses TRBV7-3 with TRBJ2-5; D is uncertain. Trimming took 1 base from V and 4 from J, leaving 10 bases between them. The CDR3 has 14 amino acids. Germline CDR1 SGHTA, CDR2 FQGTGA. This CDR3 reads CASSLRGRIETQYF. The CDR3 DNA is TGTGCCAGCAGCTTAAGAGGACGGATAGAGACCCAGTACTTC.

This clonotype has just a few counts. The genes are TRBV20-1 and TRBJ1-5; 8 bases are a match to TRBD1. V lost 2 bases, J lost 11 bases, and 14 bases stayed unmatched. This CDR3 comprises 15 residues. From germline, CDR1 is DFQATT and CDR2 SNEGSKA (reference sequence). The CDR3 DNA reads as TGCAGTGCTAGATCAGACAGGGGCCCTGAAGGGGCCCAGCATTTT. Translating gives CSARSDRGPEGAQHF.

CDR3 amino acids: CASSSAGGETQYF. CDR3 nucleotide sequence: TGTGCCAGCAGCTCGGCAGGGGGCGAGACGCAGTATTTT. This chain joins TRBV5-6 and TRBJ2-3; TRBD1 agrees at 8 bases. Germline V gene lookup returns CDR1 SGHDT and CDR2 YYEEEE. CDR3 length equals 13 residues. Trimming took 3 bases from V and 9 from J; bases not matched to a gene: 6.

For this clonotype: Mismatch with germline at one junction end may stem from a read error. The V gene is TRBV9, the J gene TRBJ1-1; D is possibly TRBD1 (5 bases). The germline V gene encodes CDR1 SGDLS and CDR2 YYNGEE. CDR3 size: 13 residues. CDR3 in DNA: TGTGCCAGCAGCGTTGGCGGGGCCACTCAAGCTTTCTTT. This codes for CASSVGGATQAFF.

The rearrangement joins TRBV9 to TRBJ2-2; D is unclear. Trimming pared 3 bases from V and 1 base from J, leaving 10 bases between. Germline V gene data show CDR1 as SGDLS and CDR2 as YYNGEE. The CDR3 totals 15 residues. This CDR3 is CASSAGGRNTGELFF. CDR3 nucleotide sequence: TGTGCCAGCAGCGCGGGCGGCCGGAACACCGGGGAGCTGTTTTTT. The complete variable domain, with remaining parts taken from reference TRBV9 and TRBJ2-2, reads DSGVTQTPKHLITATGQRVTLRCSPRSGDLSVYWYQQSLDQGLQFLIQYYNGEERAKGNILERFSAQQFPDLHSELNLSSLELGDSALYFCASSAGGRNTGELFFGEGSRLTVL.

This clonotype has just a few counts. The chain joins TRBV10-3 to TRBJ2-2; D possibly uses TRBD1 or TRBD2 (6 bases each). Germline lookup yields CDR1 ENHRY and CDR2 SYGVKD. CDR3 length: 15 residues. Trimming removed 0 bases from V and 6 bases from J, with 11 bases in between. The CDR3: CAISESHGGSGELFF. In DNA form, the CDR3 reads TGTGCCATCAGTGAGTCCCACGGGGGCTCCGGGGAGCTGTTTTTT.

J is TRBJ1-2 and V is TRBV9; no clear D gene. V gave up 0 bases and J gave up 2 bases, with 11 bases separating them. Germline V gene sequence: CDR1 SGDLS, CDR2 YYNGEE. The CDR3 spans 15 residues. In nucleotides, the CDR3 is TGTGCCAGCAGCGTAGAGCCCAATCCCAACTATGGCTACACCTTC. Amino acid sequence: CASSVEPNPNYGYTF.

This clonotype has a count of ten or more. The chain employs TRBV20-1 and TRBJ1-6; D is ambiguous. V lost 3 bases and J lost 5, with 17 bases in between. The germline gives CDR1 DFQATT, CDR2 SNEGSKA (reference sequence). This CDR3 is 16 amino acids long. CDR3 DNA: TGCAGTGCTAGTACCTCTGGAGCGTGGCATAATTCACCCCTCCACTTT. Protein: CSASTSGAWHNSPLHF.